These T cell receptor beta chains were read from a single sample in a study of human T cells and chemical hapten exposure. TCRdb reanalysed the RACE reads using MiXCR and keeps one entry per CDR3 protein. The repertoire includes 150,000 to 200,000 distinct CDR3 sequences, roughly 15% of them detected once, and 1.5% to 2% sits in the top ten. This material consisted of whole blood, taken in connection with sensitization to the hapten diphenylcyclopropenone (DPC). Receptor source: a woman under 40 with alopecia areata. Some clones in this sample may be carry-over from other donors' samples. Both conserved end residues are part of each CDR3. The order of the fields is D gene, V gene, clone size, J gene, CDR3 protein, CDR3 DNA. D genes are given only for firm matches. Clone size, where shown, is once, few, many, or a class for clones that have expanded.

NA	TRBV7-6	few	TRBJ2-1	CASSGEVDSYNEQFF	TGTGCCAGCAGCGGCGAGGTAGACTCCTACAATGAGCAGTTCTTC
NA	TRBV28	few	TRBJ2-2	CASSPWGANTGELFF	TGTGCCAGCAGTCCATGGGGGGCGAACACCGGGGAGCTGTTTTTT
TRBD1	TRBV28	NA	TRBJ2-1	CASSYRGPLDEQFF	TGTGCCAGCAGTTACAGGGGTCCCCTTGATGAGCAGTTCTTC
NA	TRBV12-3/TRBV12-4	many	TRBJ1-5	CASSLVSGGGQPQHF	TGTGCCAGCAGTTTAGTTAGCGGGGGCGGCCAGCCCCAGCATTTT
NA	TRBV12-3/TRBV12-4	few	TRBJ1-2	CASSLADYGYTF	TGTGCCAGCAGTTTAGCAGACTATGGCTACACCTTC
NA	TRBV7-2	NA	TRBJ1-5	CASSSGYGNQPQHF	TGTGCCAGCAGCTCAGGGTACGGCAATCAGCCCCAGCATTTT
TRBD2	TRBV10-3	few	TRBJ2-3	CAISNLAGAATDTQYF	TGTGCCATCAGCAACCTAGCGGGGGCCGCCACAGATACGCAGTATTTT
NA	TRBV4-1	few	TRBJ2-2	CASSRGAGNTGELFF	TGCGCCAGCAGCCGGGGAGCGGGGAACACCGGGGAGCTGTTTTTT
NA	TRBV7-2	few	TRBJ2-7	CASSLPDYEQYF	TGTGCCAGCAGCTTACCGGACTACGAGCAGTACTTC
NA	TRBV6-2/TRBV6-3	few	TRBJ1-5	CASSGDIVSNQPQHF	TGTGCCAGCAGTGGGGACATCGTGAGCAATCAGCCCCAGCATTTT
TRBD2	TRBV5-4	NA	TRBJ2-3	CASGTSGSDTQYF	TGTGCCAGTGGGACTAGCGGGTCAGATACGCAGTATTTT
NA	TRBV12-3/TRBV12-4	few	TRBJ1-1	CASSLGNLKGEAFF	TGTGCCAGCAGTTTAGGCAACCTAAAGGGTGAAGCTTTCTTT
NA	TRBV18	few	TRBJ2-3	CASSPPRTPTDTQYF	TGTGCCAGCTCACCACCGCGGACGCCCACAGATACGCAGTATTTT
NA	TRBV7-2	NA	TRBJ2-2	CASSLIRVTANTGELFF	TGTGCCAGCAGCTTGATAAGGGTTACTGCGAACACCGGGGAGCTGTTTTTT
NA	TRBV28	few	TRBJ1-2	CASSTGNYGYTF	TGTGCCAGCAGCACTGGTAACTATGGCTACACCTTC
NA	TRBV27	few	TRBJ2-3	CASSDSPPSTDTQYF	TGTGCCAGCAGCGACAGTCCCCCAAGCACAGATACGCAGTATTTT
TRBD1	TRBV28	NA	TRBJ2-1	CASRTGTYNEQFF	TGTGCCAGCCGGACAGGGACCTACAATGAGCAGTTCTTC
NA	TRBV2	many	TRBJ2-2	CASSGSGGELFF	TGTGCCAGCAGTGGTTCGGGGGGGGAGCTGTTTTTT
NA	TRBV7-2	NA	TRBJ1-2	CASSPLYGYTF	TGTGCCAGCAGCCCGCTATATGGCTACACCTTC
NA	TRBV7-8	NA	TRBJ2-5	CASSSRLGGQETQYF	TGTGCCAGCAGTTCCCGACTGGGGGGCCAAGAGACCCAGTACTTC
NA	TRBV3-1	NA	TRBJ2-7	CASSSWGEQYF	TGTGCCAGCAGTTCTTGGGGCGAGCAGTACTTC
NA	TRBV7-2	NA	TRBJ2-6	CASSLTTGANVLTF	TGTGCCAGCAGCTTAACCACTGGGGCCAACGTCCTGACTTTC
NA	TRBV28	many	TRBJ1-1	CASSFENTEAFF	TGTGCCAGCAGTTTCGAAAACACTGAAGCTTTCTTT
NA	TRBV24-1	NA	TRBJ1-5	CATSDFSGSGNQPQHF	TGTGCCACCAGTGATTTCTCCGGGTCGGGCAATCAGCCCCAGCATTTT
NA	TRBV9	many	TRBJ1-5	CASSVAGGNQPQHF	TGTGCCAGCAGCGTCGCGGGAGGCAATCAGCCCCAGCATTTT
NA	TRBV4-3	few	TRBJ1-2	CASSQDSRAQLGYGYTF	TGCGCCAGCAGCCAAGATAGCAGGGCTCAACTGGGATATGGCTACACCTTC
NA	TRBV28	few	TRBJ2-1	CASSPFEYEQFF	TGTGCCAGCAGCCCCTTTGAGTATGAGCAGTTCTTC
TRBD1	TRBV29-1	NA	TRBJ2-3	CSFRDSITDTQYF	TGCAGCTTCCGGGACAGTATTACAGATACGCAGTATTTT
NA	TRBV24-1	few	TRBJ2-3	CATSDVAALRTDTQYF	TGTGCCACCAGTGATGTGGCGGCCTTACGCACAGATACGCAGTATTTT
NA	TRBV29-1	few	TRBJ2-6	CSVGSRTITGANVLTF	TGCAGCGTTGGTTCCAGAACTATCACTGGGGCCAACGTCCTGACTTTC
NA	TRBV7-8	NA	TRBJ2-1	CASSFRGSELGSTQFF	TGTGCCAGCAGCTTCCGCGGGTCAGAACTAGGATCAACCCAGTTCTTC
NA	TRBV19	few	TRBJ1-5	CASSRGYNSNQPQHF	TGTGCCAGTAGTAGGGGGTATAATAGCAATCAGCCCCAGCATTTT
NA	TRBV4-1	NA	TRBJ1-1	CASSPQESSNTEAFF	TGCGCCAGCAGCCCCCAGGAGAGTTCGAACACTGAAGCTTTCTTT
NA	TRBV5-1	few	TRBJ2-7	CASSLSTLRSGEQYF	TGCGCCAGCAGCTTGAGCACCCTACGCTCCGGGGAGCAGTACTTC
NA	TRBV29-1	NA	TRBJ1-2	CSVVLPAAPREGYTF	TGCAGCGTTGTACTCCCAGCAGCCCCACGAGAGGGCTACACCTTC
NA	TRBV20-1	many	TRBJ1-5	CSALRDVGMQPQHF	TGCAGTGCTCTTCGGGATGTCGGGATGCAGCCCCAGCATTTT
NA	TRBV7-9	NA	TRBJ2-3	CAVQSGVNTDTQYF	TGTGCCGTCCAATCGGGGGTCAACACAGATACGCAGTATTTT
TRBD2	TRBV9	few	TRBJ2-1	CASNRPGGVLDEQFF	TGTGCCAGCAACAGACCGGGAGGGGTTTTGGATGAGCAGTTCTTC
NA	TRBV12-3/TRBV12-4	NA	TRBJ2-7	CASSLDPSGEQYF	TGTGCCAGCAGTTTAGACCCGTCGGGTGAGCAGTACTTC
NA	TRBV16	many	TRBJ1-1	CASSQERPSGTEAFF	TGTGCCAGCAGCCAGGAAAGGCCCAGCGGCACTGAAGCTTTCTTT
NA	TRBV6-2/TRBV6-3	NA	TRBJ2-5	CASRQGQETQYF	TGTGCCAGCAGACAGGGCCAAGAGACCCAGTACTTC
NA	TRBV6-6	NA	TRBJ1-5	CASSLMGTVSNQPQHF	TGTGCCAGCAGTCTTATGGGGACTGTCAGCAATCAGCCCCAGCATTTT
TRBD1	TRBV7-2	NA	TRBJ1-2	CASSLEGQGSYGYTF	TGTGCCAGCAGCTTAGAAGGACAGGGAAGTTATGGCTACACCTTC
TRBD2	TRBV9	few	TRBJ2-2	CASSVVAGATGELFF	TGTGCCAGCAGCGTAGTAGCGGGGGCCACCGGGGAGCTGTTTTTT
TRBD2	TRBV4-2	many	TRBJ2-1	CASSQALGGLGAYNEQFF	TGTGCCAGCAGCCAAGCGCTCGGGGGACTAGGGGCCTACAATGAGCAGTTCTTC
TRBD2	TRBV5-1	few	TRBJ2-5	CASSLWAGEETQYF	TGCGCCAGCAGCTTGTGGGCGGGAGAAGAGACCCAGTACTTC
NA	TRBV5-4	NA	TRBJ1-1	CASSPRAGSDTEAFF	TGTGCCAGCAGCCCTCGCGCAGGGTCAGACACTGAAGCTTTCTTT
NA	TRBV19	NA	TRBJ1-2	CASSITDSTADYGYTF	TGTGCCAGTAGTATAACCGATTCGACAGCAGACTATGGCTACACCTTC
NA	TRBV29-1	NA	TRBJ1-4	CSVDNNEKLFF	TGCAGCGTTGACAACAATGAAAAACTGTTTTTT
NA	TRBV29-1	NA	TRBJ2-7	CSVEGQEYEQYF	TGCAGCGTTGAAGGACAGGAGTACGAGCAGTACTTC
NA	TRBV29-1	many	TRBJ2-5	CSVVPGETQYF	TGCAGCGTTGTTCCAGGGGAGACCCAGTACTTC
NA	TRBV6-2/TRBV6-3	many	TRBJ1-2	CASSTTRTAAPNYGYTF	TGTGCCAGCAGTACCACACGGACGGCAGCCCCTAACTATGGCTACACCTTC
NA	TRBV12-3/TRBV12-4	many	TRBJ1-5	CASSIQGTSNQPQHF	TGTGCCAGCAGTATACAGGGAACTAGCAATCAGCCCCAGCATTTT